This record concerns one T cell receptor (beta chain) sequence. The data stem from a study of blood T cell repertoires in COVID-19. Study overall: There were acute and convalescent COVID-19 samples, and they came from the United States, Italy and Spain. The cDNA or gDNA used as material had been derived from T cells, B-cell-depleted T cells, or PBMCs.

Germline V gene sequence: CDR1 LGHDT, CDR2 YNNKEL (reference sequence). Between the trimmed V and J ends, which lost 1 base and 1 base, there was a span of 5 bases. The CDR3 totals 14 residues. In the authors' methods: Amplified reference gene primers provided the basis for estimating nucleated cell counts. Produced via immunoSEQ multiplex PCR; TCRdb's table is partial and in-frame only. Clone size and the V and J calls come from that table; the DNA yielded D and trimming. The sample contains approximately 160,000 clones, 86% of which appear only once. This TCR was recovered from a woman between 65 and 79 years old with acute or convalescent COVID-19. V gene TRBV3-1 (or the pseudogene TRBV3-2) combines with J gene TRBJ1-3; D remains unclear. The sequencing input was peripheral blood. In DNA, the CDR3 is TGTGCCAGCAGCCAAGTCCTTTCTGGAAACACCATATATTTT. This sequence encodes CASSQVLSGNTIYF.